This TCR beta chain was captured by sequencing in a study of Tregs in tolerant kidney transplant recipients. The assay was immunoSEQ multiplex PCR, and TCRdb's table has in-frame clones only and misses some. The sample yields about 83,000 clones, 98% seen once. This CDR3 is 12 amino acids long. The germline V gene has CDR1 SEHNR and CDR2 FQNEAQ (reference sequence). The V end lost 4 bases, the J end lost 6 bases, and 6 bases lay between the germline ends. Unstimulated regulatory T cells (CD4+CD25+CD127-), CD4+CD25- non-regulatory cells, CD4 and CD8 cells were FACS-sorted from thawed PBMCs. Study results and limitations: Nucleotide sequences could not be compared across some patients' samples due to primer changes. Few patients were studied, so findings need validation in larger groups. Activated donor B cell expansion appeared to reveal the most relevant donor-specific TCRbeta repertoire.

Notes on this clone: What it recognizes is unknown.

The clonotype was recovered from a human donor who received a combined kidney and bone marrow transplant. Here the sequenced sample was CD4+ T cells from blood, taken before the transplant. V and J are TRBV7-9 and TRBJ1-4; D not resolved. CDR3 loop: CASSSLDEKLFF. CDR3 sequence (DNA): TGTGCCAGCAGCTCCTTAGATGAAAAACTGTTTTTT.